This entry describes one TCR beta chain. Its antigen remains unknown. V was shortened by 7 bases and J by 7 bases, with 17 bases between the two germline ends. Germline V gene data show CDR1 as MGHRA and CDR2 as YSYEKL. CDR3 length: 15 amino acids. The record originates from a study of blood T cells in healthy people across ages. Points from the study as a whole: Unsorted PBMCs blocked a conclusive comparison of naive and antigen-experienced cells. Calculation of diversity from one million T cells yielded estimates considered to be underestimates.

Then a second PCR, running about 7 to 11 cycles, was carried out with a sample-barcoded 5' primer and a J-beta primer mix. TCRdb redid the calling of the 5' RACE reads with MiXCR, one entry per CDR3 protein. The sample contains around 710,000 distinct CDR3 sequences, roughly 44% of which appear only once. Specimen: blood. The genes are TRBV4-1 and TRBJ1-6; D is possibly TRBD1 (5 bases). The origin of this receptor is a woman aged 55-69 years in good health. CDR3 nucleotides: TGCGCCAGCAACCCGTGGGGCAAACAAAATTCACCCCTCCACTTT. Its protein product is CASNPWGKQNSPLHF.